This T cell receptor beta chain was found in a study of blood T cell repertoires in COVID-19. The wider study: Material from acute and convalescent COVID-19 was sourced from the United States, Italy and Spain. T cells, B-cell-depleted T cells, or PBMCs supplied cDNA or gDNA.

This clone has only one observation. Per the study methods: Reference gene primer amplification yielded estimated nucleated cell counts. The protocol was immunoSEQ multiplex PCR, while the TCRdb copy is restricted to in-frame clones and leaves out a portion. That table gives V, J and clone size, and the DNA gave D and trimming. The top ten clones hold about 4.2% of a sample with some 150,000 clones, roughly 90% of them seen once. The sample was peripheral blood. This sequence originates from an older woman with active or convalescent COVID-19.

In nucleotides, the CDR3 is TGTGCCAGCAGCTTGGACAGGGCGGGCGGGGAGCTGTTTTTT. Translated: CASSLDRAGGELFF. The V and J genes are TRBV5-4 and TRBJ2-2, with a weak D call TRBD1 (6 bases). V lost 0 bases and J lost 7, with 10 bases in between. Germline CDR1 SGHNT, CDR2 YYREEE (reference sequence). CDR3 length equals 14 residues.